A single sample gave rise to the 13 T cell receptor beta chains below, sequenced in a study of blood T cell repertoires in COVID-19. TCRdb's table, derived via immunoSEQ multiplex PCR, lists solely in-frame clones and lacks some. The sample contains under 250,000 clones, 80% to 90% of which appear only once. The source material was peripheral blood. These receptors came from a man aged 50 to 60 who had recovered from COVID-19.

On this clone itself: This specimen includes other DNA sequences encoding the same CDR3. This chain connects TRBV18 to TRBJ2-7, with TRBD2 as a possible D gene (6 bases). Deletions cut 3 bases from V and 7 bases from J, with 10 bases between. Germline V gene data show CDR1 as KGHSH and CDR2 as LQKENI. The CDR3 runs to 12 residues. The CDR3 reads CASSPGGNEQYF. In DNA, the CDR3 is TGTGCCAGCTCACCTGGGGGGAATGAGCAGTACTTC.

The chain combines TRBV19 with TRBJ1-4; no clear D gene. V lost 5 bases to trimming and J lost 5 bases, with 12 bases between them. This CDR3 contains 14 residues. Looked up from germline, CDR1 is LNHDA and CDR2 is SQIVND (reference sequence). CDR3 bases: TGTGCCAGTAGTGCTCGAAGAGAGAATGAAAAACTGTTTTTT. Its protein product is CASSARRENEKLFF. Full variable domain (rest looked up from reference TRBV19 and TRBJ1-4): DGGITQSPKYLFRKEGQNVTLSCEQNLNHDAMYWYRQDPGQGLRLIYYSQIVNDFQKGDIAEGYSVSREKKESFPLTVTSAQKNPTAFYLCASSARRENEKLFFGSGTQLSVL.

This chain joins TRBV6-5 and TRBJ2-1, with D possibly matching TRBD2 (5 bases). The CDR3 contains 15 residues. Trimming left V 2 bases short and J 2 bases short, with 10 bases between. Germline values: CDR1 MNHEY, CDR2 SVGAGI. CDR3: CASSYTPGTYNEQFF. In DNA, the CDR3 is TGTGCCAGCAGTTACACGCCGGGGACCTACAATGAGCAGTTCTTC.

This clone has only one observation. The V call is TRBV6-5, the J call TRBJ2-1, with 9 positions matching TRBD1. Germline CDR1 is MNHEY and CDR2 is SVGAGI. This CDR3 region has 14 residues. The junction had 7 bases not matched to a gene; V was cut back by 7 bases and J by 6 bases. CDR3 coding DNA: TGTGCCAGCAATCGGGACAGGGTGGGCAATGAGCAGTTCTTC. Its protein is CASNRDRVGNEQFF.

The V call is TRBV3-1 (or the pseudogene TRBV3-2), the J call TRBJ2-7, with TRBD1 matching over 7 bases. The CDR3 length is 16 residues. Germline lookup yields CDR1 LGHDT and CDR2 YNNKEL (reference sequence). V was clipped by 4 bases and J by 1 base; unmatched bases: 10. The CDR3 region has the DNA TGTGCCAGCAGCCCCACCCCGACAGGGTTTTCCTACGAGCAGTACTTC. It codes for CASSPTPTGFSYEQYF.

The V gene is TRBV6-5, the J gene TRBJ1-1; a possible D gene is TRBD1 (6 bases). CDR1 is MNHEY and CDR2 is SVGAGI in the germline V gene. CDR3 length: 15 residues. Trimming cost V 0 bases and J 6 bases, with 14 bases left between them. CDR3 sequence reads: CASSYSRLGGPEAFF. The CDR3 DNA sequence: TGTGCCAGCAGTTACTCGAGATTAGGGGGACCTGAAGCTTTCTTT.

V and J are TRBV27 and TRBJ2-7, with D perhaps TRBD2 (5 bases). The CDR3 is 14 amino acids. V was trimmed by 2 bases and J by 0 bases, leaving 8 bases between them. Germline lookup yields CDR1 MNHEY and CDR2 SMNVEV (reference sequence). The CDR3 coding sequence is TGTGCCAGCAGTTTAATGGGGAGCTCCTACGAGCAGTACTTC. Protein: CASSLMGSSYEQYF.

The chain joins TRBV6-5 to TRBJ1-2; 7 bases agree with TRBD1. The CDR3 length is 13 residues. V gave up 7 bases and J gave up 3 bases; unmatched junction bases: 5. CDR1 and CDR2 (germline): MNHEY, SVGAGI. The CDR3 region is CASTFGTDYGYTF. In DNA form, the CDR3 reads TGTGCCAGCACATTCGGGACAGACTATGGCTACACCTTC.

This clone was detected once. The V gene is TRBV28, the J gene TRBJ2-5, with D perhaps TRBD1 (5 bases). Per germline, CDR1 MDHEN and CDR2 SYDVKM. Trimming took off 5 bases at V and 1 base at J, with 14 bases between the two ends. The CDR3 has 15 amino acids. This CDR3 reads CASSKPGLGQETQYF. CDR3 in DNA: TGTGCCAGCAGTAAACCAGGGTTGGGCCAAGAGACCCAGTACTTC.

The DNA of the CDR3 is TGTGCCAGCAGTGACAGGGGCCATGAGCAGTTCTTC. Encoded protein: CASSDRGHEQFF. The chain carries TRBV6-2 or TRBV6-3 and TRBJ2-1; 8 bases fit TRBD1. Trimming cost V 5 bases and J 8 bases; bases outside gene matches: 2. The V gene's germline CDR1 is MNHEY and CDR2 SVGEGT. This CDR3 has 12 residues.

This chain joins TRBV11-2 and TRBJ2-7, with TRBD2 matching over 7 bases. CDR1 and CDR2 from the germline V gene are SGHAT and FQNNGV. The V segment lost 5 bases and the J segment 5 bases; nucleotides outside the gene matches: 9. CDR3 size: 14 residues. CDR3 nucleotides: TGTGCCAGCAGCCCCGGACTAGAGGTCCACGAGCAGTACTTC. It encodes CASSPGLEVHEQYF.

The V call is TRBV18, the J call TRBJ1-3; D remains unclear. This CDR3 has 15 amino acids. Germline CDR1 KGHSH, CDR2 LQKENI. V gave up 0 bases and J gave up 1 base, with 7 bases separating them. Written as DNA, the CDR3 is TGTGCCAGCTCACCACCAAGTACTTCTGGAAACACCATATATTTT. It yields the protein CASSPPSTSGNTIYF.

V and J are TRBV18 and TRBJ1-1; D gene ambiguous. From germline, CDR1 is KGHSH and CDR2 LQKENI. The V end was cut by 1 base, the J end by 4 bases, with 7 bases between. CDR3 length: 13 residues. CDR3 sequence reads: CASSPQEGTEAFF. The CDR3 nucleotides read TGTGCCAGCTCACCACAAGAGGGCACTGAAGCTTTCTTT.